This T cell receptor (beta chain) is drawn from a study of T cell responses to AZD1222 COVID-19 vaccine. Findings and limits, study-wide: Nearly half of unique spike-specific TCRs reportedly avoided B.1.351 and B.1.1.7 mutated regions. Seropositivity was recorded at baseline in only a handful of AZD1222 recipients. Repertoire sampling was restricted to post-peak T cell response timepoints. White British ancestry dominated among donors, who included more females, and clonal diversity was possibly underestimated.

This clone was observed a single time. What it binds is not known. Assay used: immunoSEQ multiplex PCR; TCRdb lists only in-frame clones, some missing. The repertoire has approximately 97,000 clones, 70% to 90% of them found once; the top ten carry 4.5% to 6%. V lost 1 base and J lost 4; bases outside the gene matches: 7. The CDR3 consists of 16 residues. From germline, CDR1 is KGHDR and CDR2 SFDVKD. This sequence joins TRBV24-1 and TRBJ1-2; 8 bases are shared with TRBD1. Sequencing used peripheral blood, obtained on day 0 of AZD1222 vaccination. The sequence came from an adult in good health. The CDR3 nucleotides are TGTGCCACCAGTGATTTTGACAGGGGCGATGGCTATGGCTACACCTTC. This encodes CATSDFDRGDGYGYTF.